What follows are 9 T cell receptor beta chains derived from one specimen sequenced in a study of T cell responses to AZD1222 COVID-19 vaccine. The data were produced by immunoSEQ multiplex PCR, yet TCRdb's version contains in-frame clones alone and is incomplete. The repertoire holds 90,000 to 95,000 clones, around 87% seen once, with about an eighth in the top ten. Sequencing used peripheral blood, obtained 28 days after the second AZD1222 dose. These receptors came from an adult who received the AZD1222 COVID-19 vaccine.

This clone occurred once. V is TRBV9 and J is TRBJ1-5; D call uncertain. The germline V gene has CDR1 SGDLS and CDR2 YYNGEE. The CDR3 loop spans 14 amino acids. The V end lost 0 bases, the J end lost 5 bases, and 9 bases lay between the germline ends. The CDR3 protein is CASSVGVGDQPQHF. CDR3 coding DNA: TGTGCCAGCAGCGTAGGGGTAGGAGATCAGCCCCAGCATTTT.

This clone occurred once. This chain links TRBV5-4 with TRBJ1-2; D gene uncertain. V was shortened by 2 bases and J by 7 bases, with 21 bases between the two germline ends. Per the germline V gene, CDR1 is SGHNT and CDR2 is YYREEE (reference sequence). This CDR3 spans 16 amino acids. The CDR3 loop is CASSLRGAHDRAGYTF. In nucleotides, the CDR3 is TGTGCCAGCAGCTTAAGAGGTGCCCACGACCGGGCTGGCTACACCTTC.

The chain links TRBV11-3 to TRBJ1-2, with 9 bases aligning to TRBD1. This CDR3 contains 15 residues. Germline assignment: CDR1 SGHNT and CDR2 YENEEA. Trimming took 5 bases from V and 2 from J; bases not matched to a gene: 6. The CDR3 DNA follows: TGTGCCAGCAGCCGGACCGGGACAGGGAACTATGGCTACACCTTC. Translated, it gives CASSRTGTGNYGYTF. Together with reference TRBV11-3 and TRBJ1-2, the CDR3 gives the full variable domain: EAGVVQSPRYKIIEKKQPVAFWCNPISGHNTLYWYLQNLGQGPELLIRYENEEAVDDSQLPKDRFSAERLKGVDSTLKIQPAELGDSAVYLCASSRTGTGNYGYTFGSGTRLTVV.

V usage is TRBV6-5 and J usage is TRBJ1-4; possible D gene TRBD1, 5 bases. Trimming removed 8 bases at V and 4 bases at J, with 11 bases between. There are 13 residues in the CDR3. Germline CDR1 and CDR2: MNHEY and SVGAGI. This CDR3 reads CASGRGDNEKLFF. Here the CDR3 DNA reads TGTGCCAGCGGGCGGGGCGATAATGAAAAACTGTTTTTT.

This chain connects TRBV27 to TRBJ1-2, with D uncertain. V lost 6 bases to trimming and J lost 4 bases, with 15 bases between them. CDR1 and CDR2 (germline): MNHEY, SMNVEV (reference sequence). The CDR3 length is 14 residues. The CDR3 is CASRIGGSSYGYTF. The CDR3, as DNA: TGTGCCAGCAGGATAGGCGGGAGCAGCTATGGCTACACCTTC.

There are a few counts of this clone. V is TRBV19 and J is TRBJ1-4; D not resolved. Trimming stripped 5 bases from V and 7 bases from J, with 5 bases between. Germline-derived CDR1 and CDR2 are LNHDA and SQIVND (reference sequence). This CDR3 is built from 11 residues. This chain's CDR3 is CASSEGEKLFF. In DNA, the CDR3 is TGTGCCAGTAGTGAAGGTGAAAAACTGTTTTTT.

The chain recombines TRBV5-6 with TRBJ2-5, with TRBD1 matching 9 bases. Germline CDR1 reads SGHDT; CDR2 reads YYEEEE. The CDR3 sequence is 17 residues long. V shed 2 bases, J shed 2 bases, and the junction held 10 bases outside the gene matches. The CDR3 is CASSFFYGTGPQETQYF. In DNA form, the CDR3 reads TGTGCCAGCAGCTTTTTCTATGGGACAGGGCCTCAAGAGACCCAGTACTTC.

V gene TRBV7-8 combines with J gene TRBJ2-7, with 7 bases aligning to TRBD1. From germline, CDR1 is SGHVS and CDR2 FQNEAQ. The ends lost 6 bases at V and 0 bases at J; junction bases unmatched: 8. This CDR3 spans 15 amino acids. The CDR3 sequence: CASRRPGQSSYEQYF. The CDR3 DNA is TGTGCCAGCAGAAGACCGGGACAGAGCTCCTACGAGCAGTACTTC. Together with reference TRBV7-8 and TRBJ2-7, the CDR3 gives the full variable domain: GAGVSQSPRYKVAKRGQDVALRCDPISGHVSLFWYQQALGQGPEFLTYFQNEAQLDKSGLPSDRFFAERPEGSVSTLKIQRTQQEDSAVYLCASRRPGQSSYEQYFGPGTRLTVT.

V is TRBV12-5 and J is TRBJ2-2; D call uncertain. The V gene lost 7 bases and the J gene lost 5 bases, with 11 bases spanning the gap. Germline V gene lookup returns CDR1 LGHNT and CDR2 FRNRAP. The CDR3 loop spans 13 amino acids. DNA of the CDR3: TGTGCTAGTGCCCAGGACGGGACCGGGGAGCTGTTTTTT. Translating it yields CASAQDGTGELFF.